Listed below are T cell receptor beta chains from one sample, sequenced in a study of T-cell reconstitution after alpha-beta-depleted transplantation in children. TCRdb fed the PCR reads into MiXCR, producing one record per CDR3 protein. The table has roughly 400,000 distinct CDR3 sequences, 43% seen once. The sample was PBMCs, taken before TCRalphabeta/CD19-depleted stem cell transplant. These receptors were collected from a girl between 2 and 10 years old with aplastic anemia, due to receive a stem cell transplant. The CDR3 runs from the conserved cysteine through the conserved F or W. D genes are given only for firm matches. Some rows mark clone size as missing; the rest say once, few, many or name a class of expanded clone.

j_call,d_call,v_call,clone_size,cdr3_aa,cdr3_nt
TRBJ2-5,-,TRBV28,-,CASSLSVERVRTEETQYF,TGTGCCAGCAGTTTATCGGTTGAGAGGGTCCGCACGGAAGAGACCCAGTACTTC
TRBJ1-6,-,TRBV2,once,CASSVPGGTLHF,TGTGCCAGCAGTGTACCGGGGGGAACCCTCCACTTT
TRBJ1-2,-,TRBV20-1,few,CSARRDNYGYTF,TGCAGTGCTCGCAGAGATAACTATGGCTACACCTTC
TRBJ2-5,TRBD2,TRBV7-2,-,CASSTRTRALQETQYF,TGTGCCAGCAGCACCCGGACTAGGGCCCTCCAAGAGACCCAGTACTTC
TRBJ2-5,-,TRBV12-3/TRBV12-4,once,CASSFGTLGETQYF,TGTGCCAGCAGTTTTGGCACACTCGGAGAGACCCAGTACTTC
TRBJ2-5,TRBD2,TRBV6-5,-,CASSYTTSGRKRETQYF,TGTGCCAGCAGTTACACCACCAGCGGGAGGAAACGGGAGACCCAGTACTTC
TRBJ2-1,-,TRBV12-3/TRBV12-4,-,CASSFSDRSEQFF,TGTGCCAGCAGTTTCTCTGATCGGAGTGAGCAGTTCTTC
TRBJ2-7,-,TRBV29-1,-,CSVEDEQFGEQYF,TGCAGCGTTGAAGACGAACAGTTTGGTGAGCAGTACTTC
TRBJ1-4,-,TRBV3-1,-,CASSQRTANEKLFF,TGTGCCAGCAGCCAAAGGACAGCGAATGAAAAACTGTTTTTT
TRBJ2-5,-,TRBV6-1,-,CASSPTFTRGEGETQYF,TGTGCCAGCAGTCCCACTTTTACTAGGGGCGAGGGGGAGACCCAGTACTTC
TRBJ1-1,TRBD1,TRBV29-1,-,CSVEDPYRGSAFF,TGCAGCGTTGAAGATCCGTACAGGGGAAGTGCTTTCTTT
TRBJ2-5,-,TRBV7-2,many,CASSPIRGAVETQYF,TGTGCCAGCAGCCCTATTAGGGGGGCGGTGGAGACCCAGTACTTC
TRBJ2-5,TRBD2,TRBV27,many,CASRTSAWQETQYF,TGTGCCAGCAGGACTAGCGCATGGCAAGAGACCCAGTACTTC
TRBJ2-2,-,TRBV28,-,CASGQTGNTGELFF,TGTGCCAGCGGCCAGACCGGGAACACCGGGGAGCTGTTTTTT
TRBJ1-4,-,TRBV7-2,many,CASTDSSTNEKLFF,TGTGCCAGCACCGACAGTTCAACTAATGAAAAACTGTTTTTT
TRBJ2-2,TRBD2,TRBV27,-,CASSLYGGAGSVELFF,TGTGCCAGCAGTTTATACGGGGGGGCCGGTTCGGTGGAGCTGTTTTTT
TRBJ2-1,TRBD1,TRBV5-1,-,CASSWHRDRYNEQFF,TGCGCCAGCAGCTGGCACCGGGACAGGTACAATGAGCAGTTCTTC
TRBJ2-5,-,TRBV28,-,CASSLRVNLETQYF,TGTGCCAGCAGTTTACGTGTTAATCTAGAGACCCAGTACTTC
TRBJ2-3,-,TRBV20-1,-,CSLYPWDTTDTQYF,TGCAGCCTATATCCGTGGGATACGACGGATACGCAGTATTTT
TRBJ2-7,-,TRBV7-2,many,CASSFSLAEQYF,TGTGCCAGCAGCTTTTCGCTCGCCGAGCAGTACTTC
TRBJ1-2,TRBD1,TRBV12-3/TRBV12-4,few,CASSLAVRGYGYTF,TGTGCCAGCAGTTTAGCGGTCAGGGGGTATGGCTACACCTTC
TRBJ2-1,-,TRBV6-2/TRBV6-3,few,CASSGSQGFDEQFF,TGTGCCAGCAGTGGGTCCCAGGGGTTTGATGAGCAGTTCTTC
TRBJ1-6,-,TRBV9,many,CASSPDNSPLHF,TGTGCCAGCAGCCCTGATAATTCACCCCTCCACTTT
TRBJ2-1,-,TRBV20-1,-,CSARVAVNYNEQFF,TGCAGTGCTAGAGTAGCGGTGAATTACAATGAGCAGTTCTTC